These T cell receptor beta chains were read from a single sample in a study of identical twins. TCRdb called the 5' RACE reads again in MiXCR, with one record for every CDR3 protein. The data hold under 350,000 distinct CDR3 sequences, with nearly 9.5% observed a single time. These sequences were also reported in another study, on yellow fever vaccine responses in identical twins.

The source material was CD8+ T cells sorted from blood. These receptors all stem from a woman in her late teens or twenties in good health. Each CDR3 is given with its conserved first and last residue. The D gene is left open where the match is weak. For some rows the clone size is stated as once, few or many, or as a class when expanded; others skip it.

CDR3nt	CDR3aa	d_gene	j_gene	len	abundance	v_gene
TGTGCCAGCAGTGTGGGCCCGAGCTCCTACGAGCAGTACTTC	CASSVGPSSYEQYF	-	TRBJ2-7	14	-	TRBV2
TGTGCCAGTAAAACGCCCCTGGGCACTGAAGCTTTCTTT	CASKTPLGTEAFF	-	TRBJ1-1	13	-	TRBV19
TGTGCCAGCAGCCCGCAACAGGGGACCGTTCTCCGGTACACCTTC	CASSPQQGTVLRYTF	TRBD1	TRBJ1-2	15	-	TRBV11-2
TGTGCCACCAGCAGAGATAGGCGGGCCGAGGGCAATCAGCCCCAGCATTTT	CATSRDRRAEGNQPQHF	-	TRBJ1-5	17	-	TRBV15
TGTGCCAGCAGTCCTCTTGGACATCGGAACACCGGGGAGCTGTTTTTT	CASSPLGHRNTGELFF	-	TRBJ2-2	16	many	TRBV12-3/TRBV12-4
TGTGCCAGCAGCTTAGCGTACTGGCAGGGGAACACTGAAGCTTTCTTT	CASSLAYWQGNTEAFF	-	TRBJ1-1	16	-	TRBV7-8
TGTGCCAGCAGTGACACGAATTTCACCTGGGGCACAGATACGCAGTATTTT	CASSDTNFTWGTDTQYF	-	TRBJ2-3	17	few	TRBV25-1
TGTGCCAGCAGCCTAGTCCCGAACACTGAAGCTTTCTTT	CASSLVPNTEAFF	-	TRBJ1-1	13	-	TRBV14
TGCGCCAGCAGCCAAGACAGGGGCGCAGAGACCCAGTACTTC	CASSQDRGAETQYF	-	TRBJ2-5	14	-	TRBV4-3
TGCGCCAGCAGCCATGAACTAGCGGGGGTACCCTACGAGCAGTACTTC	CASSHELAGVPYEQYF	TRBD2	TRBJ2-7	16	many	TRBV5-1
TGCGCCAGCCTCACAGCGGGAGCCTACGAGCAGTACTTC	CASLTAGAYEQYF	TRBD2	TRBJ2-7	13	few	TRBV10-2
TGTGCCAGCAGCCCCCCCATAGCCCGCTTAGCAGATACGCAGTATTTT	CASSPPIARLADTQYF	-	TRBJ2-3	16	many	TRBV7-9
TGTGCCAGCAGCTTAGATACAGGGATATACGAGCAGTACTTC	CASSLDTGIYEQYF	-	TRBJ2-7	14	many	TRBV11-2
TGTGCCACCAGCGGGGACAGGCTTATATTGGGGGGCTACACCTTC	CATSGDRLILGGYTF	TRBD1	TRBJ1-2	15	few	TRBV15
TGTGCCAGTAGAACTAGCAAGGTCACAGATACGCAGTATTTT	CASRTSKVTDTQYF	-	TRBJ2-3	14	many	TRBV7-9
TGTGCCAGCAGCCCGACCCCGGACGGGCTGCGGGAGACCCAGTACTTC	CASSPTPDGLRETQYF	-	TRBJ2-5	16	-	TRBV7-9
TGTGCCAGCAGCTTAGATCTCTTAGACGGAAACACCATATATTTT	CASSLDLLDGNTIYF	-	TRBJ1-3	15	-	TRBV7-6
TGTGCCAGCAGGGTATCAGGGAGCTCCTACAATGAGCAGTTCTTC	CASRVSGSSYNEQFF	-	TRBJ2-1	15	-	TRBV14
TGTGCCAGCAGCGTAGGGGGGTGGACTGAAGCTTTCTTT	CASSVGGWTEAFF	-	TRBJ1-1	13	-	TRBV9
TGCGCCAGCAGCCAAGCCAGAAATCAAGAGACCCAGTACTTC	CASSQARNQETQYF	-	TRBJ2-5	14	few	TRBV4-3
TGCGCCAGCAGAGCGGACAGGGTTATCGATGAGCAGTTCTTC	CASRADRVIDEQFF	TRBD1	TRBJ2-1	14	few	TRBV5-1
TGTGCCAGCAGCTTGGGGAGTTGGGAGCAGTACTTC	CASSLGSWEQYF	-	TRBJ2-7	12	few	TRBV5-6
TGCGCCAGCAGCCAAGATAGGACAGGGGGGAACACTGAAGCTTTCTTT	CASSQDRTGGNTEAFF	TRBD1	TRBJ1-1	16	many	TRBV4-3
TGTGCCAGCAGCAAAGCCGGGTATAGAGGCCAAGAGACCCAGTACTTC	CASSKAGYRGQETQYF	-	TRBJ2-5	16	few	TRBV21-1
TGTGCCAGCAGTTTAAGGGTGGGAGGCTACGAGCAGTACTTC	CASSLRVGGYEQYF	-	TRBJ2-7	14	many	TRBV27
TGTGCCAGCAGCCCCCATGGTGGGGGTCAGAACACTGAAGCTTTCTTT	CASSPHGGGQNTEAFF	-	TRBJ1-1	16	-	TRBV7-8
TGTGCCAGCAGTTCCTCCATCTCGCCAGATACGCAGTATTTT	CASSSSISPDTQYF	-	TRBJ2-3	14	few	TRBV27
TGTGCCAGCAGTAAAGGGACAGGGGAGTCACCCCTCCACTTT	CASSKGTGESPLHF	TRBD1	TRBJ1-6	14	-	TRBV25-1
TGTGCCAGCAGTTACCCCTTGGGCGGGGAATACAATGAGCAGTTCTTC	CASSYPLGGEYNEQFF	-	TRBJ2-1	16	many	TRBV6-2/TRBV6-3
TGTGCCAGCAGTGTTCCTAGCGGGAGTGGGGACACCGGGGAGCTGTTTTTT	CASSVPSGSGDTGELFF	TRBD2	TRBJ2-2	17	few	TRBV2
TGTGCCAGCAGCGTAGGGGAGGGAAGCACAGATACGCAGTATTTT	CASSVGEGSTDTQYF	TRBD2	TRBJ2-3	15	-	TRBV9
TGTGCCAGCAGCGACCGGGACAGGGGGCTTTACGAGCAGTACTTC	CASSDRDRGLYEQYF	TRBD1	TRBJ2-7	15	many	TRBV11-2
TGTGCCAGCAGCCATTTTTTAGCGAACACCGGGGAGCTGTTTTTT	CASSHFLANTGELFF	-	TRBJ2-2	15	-	TRBV14
TGTGCCAGCAGCGCAGAGACCCCGGACAGGGGGAACACTGAAGCTTTCTTT	CASSAETPDRGNTEAFF	TRBD1	TRBJ1-1	17	-	TRBV28
TGTGCCAGCAGCCCATTTACAGGGATGGGCAATCAGCCCCAGCATTTT	CASSPFTGMGNQPQHF	-	TRBJ1-5	16	few	TRBV7-9
TGTGCCAGCAGCCCCGGGACTTACGGTGGCAATGAGCAGTTCTTC	CASSPGTYGGNEQFF	-	TRBJ2-1	15	-	TRBV7-3
TGTGCCAGCAGCCAAGAAGGTCTAGCGAACAACGAGCAGTACTTC	CASSQEGLANNEQYF	-	TRBJ2-7	15	few	TRBV3-1
TGTGCCAGCAGTTCAGGGTTTAGCTCCTACGAGCAGTACTTC	CASSSGFSSYEQYF	-	TRBJ2-7	14	many	TRBV27
TGCGCCAGCAGCCAAGACCTTAGCGGGAACTCCTACGAGCAGTACTTC	CASSQDLSGNSYEQYF	TRBD2	TRBJ2-7	16	many	TRBV4-1
TGTGCCAGCAGCAAGACAGGGGGTTGGAACACTGAAGCTTTCTTT	CASSKTGGWNTEAFF	TRBD1	TRBJ1-1	15	many	TRBV27
TGTGCCAGCAGCCCCCTCCACGGTGGATCGCAGTATTTT	CASSPLHGGSQYF	-	TRBJ2-3	13	few	TRBV9